What follows are 25 T cell receptor beta chains derived from one specimen sequenced in a study of CD8 T cells in Susac syndrome. RNA totalling about 0.45 to 1 ug underwent reverse transcription with random hexamers. TCRdb re-analysed the immunoSEQ multiplex PCR reads in MiXCR, keeping a single row per CDR3 protein. The data show roughly 110,000 distinct CDR3 sequences, roughly 95% seen once. The source material was CD8+ T cells from PBMCs. Every receptor here comes from a human donor with Susac syndrome.

CDR3 in amino acids: CASSLAGGYTF. The CDR3 DNA follows: TGTGCCAGCAGCTTAGCAGGTGGCTACACCTTC. This chain links TRBV7-9 with TRBJ1-2; D is uncertain. There are 11 residues in the CDR3. The V and J ends lost 0 bases and 7 bases respectively, with 3 bases between them. Germline-derived CDR1 and CDR2 are SEHNR and FQNEAQ (reference sequence).

The rearrangement joins TRBV9 to TRBJ1-2; possible D gene TRBD1, 6 bases. CDR3 size: 12 residues. V shed 3 bases and J shed 7 bases, with 10 bases lying between them. Germline loops: CDR1 SGDLS, CDR2 YYNGEE. The CDR3 DNA follows: TGTGCCAGCAGCGACGGGGGCCTTGGCTACACCTTC. This gives the protein CASSDGGLGYTF. Full variable domain (rest looked up from reference TRBV9 and TRBJ1-2): DSGVTQTPKHLITATGQRVTLRCSPRSGDLSVYWYQQSLDQGLQFLIQYYNGEERAKGNILERFSAQQFPDLHSELNLSSLELGDSALYFCASSDGGLGYTFGSGTRLTVV.

The chain joins TRBV7-9 to TRBJ2-5; no definite D call. The CDR3 is 10 amino acids. Trimming removed 10 bases at V and 5 bases at J, with 8 bases between. The germline V gene has CDR1 SEHNR and CDR2 FQNEAQ (reference sequence). CDR3 DNA: TGTGCCACCGAACAGGAGACCCAGTACTTC. Its translation is CATEQETQYF.

This CDR3 reads CASSVQGAHEQYF. DNA for the CDR3: TGTGCCAGCTCAGTACAGGGGGCCCACGAGCAGTACTTC. V and J are TRBV5-4 and TRBJ2-7, with TRBD1 matching over 9 bases. Germline CDR1 SGHNT, CDR2 YYREEE (reference sequence). The CDR3 is 13 residues long. V lost 7 bases, J lost 5 bases, and 7 bases stayed unmatched.

The V gene is TRBV12-3 or TRBV12-4, the J gene TRBJ2-1; unclear D gene. The CDR3 spans 11 residues. The V end lost 5 bases, the J end lost 8 bases, and 7 bases lay between the germline ends. The CDR3 region is CASSTIHEQFF. As DNA, the CDR3 is TGTGCCAGCAGTACCATCCATGAGCAGTTCTTC.

The V and J genes are TRBV11-2 and TRBJ2-7; D assignment may be TRBD1 or TRBD2 (6 bases each). In germline, CDR1 is SGHAT, CDR2 FQNNGV. Trimming removed 1 base from V and 4 bases from J, with 17 bases in between. CDR3 length equals 16 residues. The DNA for the CDR3 is TGTGCCAGCAGCTTAGGTGACGGGGGCAAAGGGTACGAGCAGTACTTC. Amino acid sequence: CASSLGDGGKGYEQYF.

This clonotype appeared a few times. V and J are TRBV7-8 and TRBJ2-7; D is undetermined. Deletions cut 1 base from V and 6 bases from J, with 13 bases between. CDR3 length: 14 amino acids. CDR1 is SGHVS, CDR2 FQNEAQ, per germline. CDR3 protein: CASSLGSGNGEQYF. CDR3 sequence (DNA): TGTGCCAGCAGCTTAGGATCGGGCAACGGCGAGCAGTACTTC. Using reference TRBV7-8 and TRBJ2-7 for the parts outside the CDR3, the full variable domain is GAGVSQSPRYKVAKRGQDVALRCDPISGHVSLFWYQQALGQGPEFLTYFQNEAQLDKSGLPSDRFFAERPEGSVSTLKIQRTQQEDSAVYLCASSLGSGNGEQYFGPGTRLTVT.

The V call is TRBV12-3 or TRBV12-4, the J call TRBJ1-2; D is undetermined. V lost 3 bases, J lost 8 bases, and 10 bases lay in between. The CDR3 runs to 12 residues. CDR3 DNA sequence: TGTGCCAGCAGTTTCCCCGTCGAGGGCTACACCTTC. Protein sequence: CASSFPVEGYTF.

This clonotype was seen a single time. V and J are TRBV29-1 and TRBJ2-7; D might be TRBD1 (6 bases). Trimming left V 1 base short and J 0 bases short, with 19 bases between. The germline gives CDR1 SQVTM, CDR2 ANQGSEA. The CDR3 contains 17 residues. The CDR3 DNA reads as TGCAGCGTTGAAGGGGTGGATGACAGGTCCCTCTCCTACGAGCAGTACTTC. Its protein is CSVEGVDDRSLSYEQYF.

The chain couples TRBV5-1 to TRBJ2-5, with D tentatively TRBD1 (6 bases). V lost 7 bases, J lost 5 bases, and 15 bases lay in between. This CDR3 spans 13 amino acids. Germline CDR1 is SGHRS and CDR2 is YFSETQ. CDR3 loop: CASRIGGHETQYF. The DNA for the CDR3 is TGCGCCAGCCGAATTGGGGGACATGAGACCCAGTACTTC.

The rearrangement uses TRBV2 and TRBJ1-3, with TRBD1 as a possible D gene (5 bases). Germline V gene sequence: CDR1 SNHLY, CDR2 FYNNEI. Trimming took off 7 bases at V and 4 bases at J, with 17 bases between the two ends. This CDR3 is 15 amino acids long. CDR3 protein: CASNPGRGPGNTIYF. The CDR3 DNA sequence: TGTGCCAGCAACCCCGGGAGGGGCCCAGGAAACACCATATATTTT.

This rearrangement joins TRBV4-1 to TRBJ2-7; 11 bases align to TRBD1. The CDR3 is 15 residues long. Germline V gene sequence: CDR1 MGHRA, CDR2 YSYEKL. The V segment lost 2 bases and the J segment 7 bases; nucleotides outside the gene matches: 7. CDR3 region: CASSQLGQGAREQYF. The CDR3 DNA follows: TGCGCCAGCAGCCAACTTGGACAGGGGGCTCGGGAGCAGTACTTC.

The V gene is TRBV11-2, the J gene TRBJ1-1, with D uncertain. The germline V gene has CDR1 SGHAT and CDR2 FQNNGV. The germline V and J ends were trimmed by 1 base and 1 base, with 4 bases remaining between them. The CDR3 sequence is 13 residues long. This chain's CDR3 is CASSLVTNTEAFF. The CDR3 nucleotides read TGTGCCAGCAGCTTAGTGACGAACACTGAAGCTTTCTTT. The whole variable domain, remainder taken from reference TRBV11-2 and TRBJ1-1, is EAGVAQSPRYKIIEKRQSVAFWCNPISGHATLYWYQQILGQGPKLLIQFQNNGVVDDSQLPKDRFSAERLKGVDSTLKIQPAKLEDSAVYLCASSLVTNTEAFFGQGTRLTVV.

The chain links TRBV29-1 to TRBJ2-2; no clear D gene. Germline V gene sequence: CDR1 SQVTM, CDR2 ANQGSEA. This CDR3 is built from 12 residues. V shed 5 bases and J shed 3 bases, with 7 bases lying between them. The CDR3: CSVLRDTGELFF. The CDR3 nucleotides read TGCAGCGTTCTTAGGGACACCGGGGAGCTGTTTTTT.

This clonotype was detected only once. This sequence joins TRBV2 and TRBJ2-7; a weak D match, TRBD1 (6 bases). CDR1 and CDR2 (germline): SNHLY, FYNNEI. With 1 base removed from V and 2 bases from J, the gap between germline ends came to 6 bases. This CDR3 is built from 13 residues. CDR3 in DNA: TGTGCCAGCAGTGAAGGGACAGCCTACGAGCAGTACTTC. It codes for CASSEGTAYEQYF.

The genes are TRBV4-2 and TRBJ2-5; TRBD1 might be the D (5 bases). The CDR3 sequence is 15 residues long. The V and J ends lost 0 bases and 4 bases respectively, with 12 bases between them. Germline V gene lookup returns CDR1 LGHNA and CDR2 YNFKEQ. Here the CDR3 reads CASSQEWARGETQYF. Here the CDR3 DNA reads TGTGCCAGCAGCCAAGAATGGGCTAGGGGAGAGACCCAGTACTTC.

The chain links TRBV20-1 to TRBJ2-7; D may be TRBD1 (6 bases). Germline values: CDR1 DFQATT, CDR2 SNEGSKA (reference sequence). Trimming removed 6 bases from V and 2 bases from J, with 14 bases in between. There are 13 residues in the CDR3. The CDR3: CSAKGQFTYEQYF. The CDR3 DNA sequence: TGCAGTGCCAAAGGACAGTTCACCTACGAGCAGTACTTC.

The sample holds one count of this clonotype. The J gene is TRBJ2-5, the V gene TRBV3-1, with 9 bases fitting TRBD2. From germline, CDR1 is LGHDT and CDR2 YNNKEL (reference sequence). Trimming removed 0 bases from V and 4 bases from J; junction bases left unmatched: 12. CDR3 length: 18 amino acids. The CDR3 region is CASSQEATASGAPETQYF. For the CDR3, the DNA is TGTGCCAGCAGCCAAGAGGCCACGGCTAGCGGGGCCCCAGAGACCCAGTACTTC.

There are a few counts of this clonotype. J is TRBJ1-2 and V is TRBV6-5; 8 bases map to TRBD1. CDR1 is MNHEY and CDR2 is SVGAGI in the germline V gene. CDR3 size: 14 residues. V shed 3 bases and J 7 bases; nucleotides not matched to a gene: 7. The CDR3 loop reads CASSYGQGAVGYTF. The DNA for the CDR3 is TGTGCCAGCAGTTATGGCCAGGGGGCGGTTGGCTACACCTTC.

This sequence joins TRBV20-1 and TRBJ1-4; tentatively, D is TRBD1 (5 bases). Germline CDR1 reads DFQATT; CDR2 reads SNEGSKA (reference sequence). The CDR3 loop spans 14 amino acids. V was cut by 4 bases and J by 3 bases, with 12 bases left in between. The CDR3 nucleotides are TGCAGTGCTAATCCACGGGGGTCTAATGAAAAACTGTTTTTT. It is translated as CSANPRGSNEKLFF.

This clonotype was recorded once. The V call is TRBV5-1, the J call TRBJ2-7, with D hard to call. V was cut by 5 bases and J by 2 bases, with 14 bases left in between. This CDR3 has 14 residues. The germline gives CDR1 SGHRS, CDR2 YFSETQ. This chain's CDR3 is CASSGPPRPYEQYF. CDR3 bases: TGCGCCAGCAGTGGGCCCCCTAGGCCCTACGAGCAGTACTTC.

The rearrangement links TRBV6-5 to TRBJ1-4; 9 bases map to TRBD1. Trimming took 4 bases from V and 8 from J; bases not matched to a gene: 8. The CDR3 covers 15 residues. Germline lookup yields CDR1 MNHEY and CDR2 SVGAGI. The CDR3: CASSLGDRVLEKLFF. In DNA form, the CDR3 reads TGTGCCAGCAGTTTGGGGGACAGGGTTTTAGAAAAACTGTTTTTT.

This clonotype was recorded once. V gene TRBV10-3 combines with J gene TRBJ1-1; D is unresolved. The germline CDR1 and CDR2 sequences are ENHRY and SYGVKD. V was pared by 0 bases and J by 2 bases, with 4 bases between. This CDR3 contains 13 residues. The CDR3 protein is CAISESGNTEAFF. CDR3 nucleotides: TGTGCCATCAGTGAGTCAGGTAACACTGAAGCTTTCTTT.

Only one count was recorded for this clonotype. The rearrangement links TRBV4-1 to TRBJ2-7, with D perhaps TRBD1 (6 bases). The CDR3 runs 14 residues. V was trimmed by 1 base and J by 0 bases, leaving 7 bases between them. The germline V gene has CDR1 MGHRA and CDR2 YSYEKL. CDR3 protein: CASSQAGDSYEQYF. CDR3 bases: TGCGCCAGCAGCCAAGCAGGGGACTCCTACGAGCAGTACTTC.

This clonotype turned up a few times. V gene TRBV9 combines with J gene TRBJ2-1; 7 positions agree with TRBD1. V lost 3 bases to trimming and J lost 6 bases; unmatched junction nucleotides: 3. CDR1 and CDR2 from the germline V gene are SGDLS and YYNGEE. This CDR3 has 13 residues. CDR3 loop: CASSGQGGNEQFF. CDR3 nucleotides: TGTGCCAGCAGCGGACAGGGTGGCAATGAGCAGTTCTTC.